The T cell receptor (beta chain) described here comes from a study of CD8 T cells in Susac syndrome. CDR1 MGHRA and CDR2 YSYEKL come from the germline V gene. The CDR3 covers 16 residues. Trimming cost V 2 bases and J 6 bases; bases outside gene matches: 10. Sequencing targeted TCR beta in T cells from blood (CD8+ and CD4+). Negative isolation was applied to CD8+ and CD4+ T cells, and FACS enrichment was applied to TEMRA cells. Overall study findings and caveats: It was acknowledged in the study that its TCR sequencing and HLA analysis involved a relatively small number of individuals.

The authors reverse transcribed roughly 0.5 to 1 ug RNA with random hexamers. TCRdb reprocessed the immunoSEQ multiplex PCR reads with MiXCR, giving one entry per CDR3 protein. The table records fewer than 150,000 distinct CDR3 sequences, roughly 89% of them present only once. Regarding this clonotype: The antigen remains unidentified.

Sequencing was carried out using CD8+ T cells from PBMCs. This clonotype originated in a human donor with multiple sclerosis. This chain links TRBV4-1 with TRBJ2-7; 10 positions match TRBD1. CDR3 DNA sequence: TGCGCCAGCAGCCAAAACCCCGGGACAGGGGTGCTCGAGCAGTACTTC. Protein sequence: CASSQNPGTGVLEQYF.